Below are 18 T cell receptor beta chains sequenced from a single sample in a study of identical twins. One entry per CDR3 protein results from TCRdb running MiXCR on the 5' RACE reads. The table lists under 300,000 distinct CDR3 sequences, about 13% of them singletons. These data were likewise used in another study, on yellow fever vaccine responses in identical twins.

The source material was memory (CD45RO+) T cells sorted from blood. The receptors were sampled from a woman aged 18 to 35 in good health.

This clonotype was seen at least ten times. The chain links TRBV7-2 to TRBJ2-1; D is perhaps TRBD2 (5 bases). V shed 5 bases and J shed 7 bases, with 18 bases lying between them. Looked up from germline, CDR1 is SGHTA and CDR2 is FQGNSA. This CDR3 comprises 15 residues. The DNA of the CDR3 is TGTGCCAGCAGCACCTGGGAGAACGGCGCAAATGAGCAGTTCTTC. This sequence encodes CASSTWENGANEQFF.

This clonotype has only a few counts. The rearrangement uses TRBV5-6 and TRBJ2-7, with a possible D match to TRBD2 (5 bases). Germline CDR1 is SGHDT and CDR2 is YYEEEE. The CDR3 runs 16 residues. V lost 3 bases to trimming and J lost 0 bases, with 16 bases between them. The chain's CDR3 is CASSSPWRSFSYEQYF. CDR3 DNA: TGTGCCAGCAGCTCCCCGTGGAGGTCCTTCTCCTACGAGCAGTACTTC. Drawing the rest from reference TRBV5-6 and TRBJ2-7, the complete variable domain is DAGVTQSPTHLIKTRGQQVTLRCSPKSGHDTVSWYQQALGQGPQFIFQYYEEEERQRGNFPDRFSGHQFPNYSSELNVNALLLGDSALYLCASSSPWRSFSYEQYFGPGTRLTVT.

This clonotype was seen only a few times. The chain combines TRBV29-1 with TRBJ2-1; 14 nucleotides match TRBD2. This CDR3 has 16 residues. CDR1 is SQVTM and CDR2 is ANQGSEA in the germline V gene. V dropped 3 bases and J dropped 2; count of bases not matched to a gene: 3. CDR3 region: CSVEGLAGVAYNEQFF. CDR3 sequence (DNA): TGCAGCGTTGAGGGACTAGCGGGAGTGGCCTACAATGAGCAGTTCTTC.

This clonotype was counted only a few times. The chain carries TRBV3-1 and TRBJ2-4; 9 bases agree with TRBD2. With V trimmed by 3 bases and J by 13 bases, 10 bases remained unmatched. CDR3 size: 14 residues. Per germline, CDR1 LGHDT and CDR2 YNNKEL (reference sequence). CDR3 loop: CASSHPGLASRQYF. Here the CDR3 DNA reads TGTGCCAGCAGCCATCCCGGACTAGCGAGTAGGCAGTACTTC.

The table lists this clonotype with a few counts. This rearrangement joins TRBV10-3 to TRBJ2-2; 15 nucleotides match TRBD2. The V and J ends lost 2 bases and 6 bases, in that order; junction bases with no gene match: 1. CDR1 ENHRY and CDR2 SYGVKD come from the germline V gene. The CDR3 runs to 16 residues. CDR3 amino acids: CAISEGTSGRSGELFF. CDR3 DNA: TGTGCCATCAGTGAGGGGACTAGCGGGAGGTCCGGGGAGCTGTTTTTT.

At least ten counts were recorded for this clonotype. The genes are TRBV12-3 or TRBV12-4 and TRBJ1-1; D gene unclear. The CDR3 has 13 residues. V lost 1 base and J 2 bases, leaving 5 bases between the germline ends. CDR3 nucleotides: TGTGCCAGCAGTTTAGGACAAAACACTGAAGCTTTCTTT. Protein: CASSLGQNTEAFF.

The V call is TRBV6-2 or TRBV6-3, the J call TRBJ2-7; D call uncertain. Trimming left V 7 bases short and J 2 bases short, with 12 bases between. The CDR3 sequence is 13 residues long. Germline CDR1 MNHEY, CDR2 SVGEGT. Written as DNA, the CDR3 is TGTGCCAGCACGGACCCGACCCCCTACGAGCAGTACTTC. Amino acid sequence: CASTDPTPYEQYF.

There are many counts of this clonotype. The chain is built from TRBV7-9 and TRBJ2-7; D remains unclear. Trimming shortened V by 3 bases and J by 3 bases, and 12 bases separated the two germline ends. Germline V lookup: CDR1 SEHNR, CDR2 FQNEAQ (reference sequence). The CDR3 extends over 14 amino acids. In DNA form, the CDR3 reads TGTGCCAGCAGCTTGTCTTTCAATCTCTACGAGCAGTACTTC. It translates to CASSLSFNLYEQYF. The full variable domain, in which reference TRBV7-9 and TRBJ2-7 provide the parts outside the CDR3, is DTGVSQNPRHKITKRGQNVTFRCDPISEHNRLYWYRQTLGQGPEFLTYFQNEAQLEKSRLLSDRFSAERPKGSFSTLEIQRTEQGDSAMYLCASSLSFNLYEQYFGPGTRLTVT.

About this clonotype: One base away lies a much larger clone, so this may be a sequencing read error. The rearrangement joins TRBV15 to TRBJ2-7, with 8 bases fitting TRBD2. The CDR3 has 16 residues. Germline V gene data show CDR1 as LNHNV and CDR2 as YYDKDF (reference sequence). V trimming: 2 bases; J trimming: 6 bases; junction bases outside the gene matches: 12. The CDR3: CATSRLISGKQGEQYF. CDR3 in DNA: TGTGCCACCAGCAGACTGATTAGCGGGAAGCAGGGCGAGCAGTACTTC.

The table lists this clonotype with many counts. This chain links TRBV7-8 with TRBJ2-6, with 10 nucleotides matching TRBD1. This CDR3 contains 17 residues. Germline CDR1 is SGHVS and CDR2 is FQNEAQ. Trimming cost V 5 bases and J 3 bases; bases outside gene matches: 7. CDR3 DNA sequence: TGTGCCAGCAGCGGTCCGGGACAGGGGAATGGGGCCAACGTCCTGACTTTC. Amino acids: CASSGPGQGNGANVLTF.

The rearrangement links TRBV4-1 to TRBJ2-7; TRBD1 agrees at 8 bases. Germline V gives CDR1 MGHRA, CDR2 YSYEKL. The CDR3 is 15 amino acids. The J segment lost 3 bases and the V segment lost 3 bases, leaving 7 bases of the junction unmatched. The CDR3: CASSHLGQGNYEQYF. Written as DNA, the CDR3 is TGCGCCAGCAGCCATCTTGGACAGGGAAACTACGAGCAGTACTTC.

This clonotype was picked up many times. The chain uses TRBV20-1 and TRBJ1-1; D gene ambiguous. Trimming cost V 7 bases and J 3 bases, with 15 bases left between them. This CDR3 contains 13 residues. Germline CDR1 DFQATT, CDR2 SNEGSKA (reference sequence). The CDR3 loop reads CSVSGRIDTEAFF. CDR3 in DNA: TGCAGTGTCAGTGGGAGGATTGACACTGAAGCTTTCTTT.

This clonotype was counted only a few times. The chain is built from TRBV28 and TRBJ2-1; no clear D gene. There are 11 residues in the CDR3. Germline V gene data show CDR1 as MDHEN and CDR2 as SYDVKM. V was trimmed by 3 bases and J by 8 bases, leaving 5 bases between them. The DNA for the CDR3 is TGTGCCAGCAGTTTGCTGGATGAGCAGTTCTTC. Translated: CASSLLDEQFF.

There are many counts of this clonotype. The V and J genes are TRBV5-1 and TRBJ2-1, with unresolved D. The CDR3 is 11 amino acids. The V gene lost 2 bases and the J gene lost 9 bases, with 6 bases spanning the gap. Germline V gives CDR1 SGHRS, CDR2 YFSETQ. The CDR3 reads CASSFQIEQFF. The CDR3 bases are TGCGCCAGCAGCTTCCAAATTGAGCAGTTCTTC.

The sample holds a few counts of this clonotype. The chain recombines TRBV7-9 with TRBJ2-1; D might be TRBD1 (6 bases). The V gene's germline CDR1 is SEHNR and CDR2 FQNEAQ (reference sequence). This CDR3 contains 14 residues. V was shortened by 4 bases and J by 8 bases, with 15 bases between the two germline ends. This chain's CDR3 is CASSWAGAGDEQFF. CDR3 nucleotides: TGTGCCAGCAGCTGGGCAGGGGCTGGGGATGAGCAGTTCTTC. The full variable domain, completed using reference TRBV7-9 and TRBJ2-1, is DTGVSQNPRHKITKRGQNVTFRCDPISEHNRLYWYRQTLGQGPEFLTYFQNEAQLEKSRLLSDRFSAERPKGSFSTLEIQRTEQGDSAMYLCASSWAGAGDEQFFGPGTRLTVL.

This clonotype turned up a few times. The CDR3 sequence is CASTQTDPTYNEQFF. Written as DNA, the CDR3 is TGTGCCAGCACCCAGACAGACCCCACCTACAATGAGCAGTTCTTC. The chain combines TRBV27 with TRBJ2-1; possible D gene TRBD1, 5 bases. CDR3 length: 15 amino acids. Germline loops: CDR1 MNHEY, CDR2 SMNVEV (reference sequence). The ends were cut back, 7 bases at V and 2 bases at J, with 15 bases in the middle.

Many counts were recorded for this clonotype. The rearrangement uses TRBV2 and TRBJ2-3; perhaps TRBD2 as D (6 bases). The CDR3 is 12 amino acids. The V and J ends lost 4 bases and 7 bases respectively, with 9 bases between them. Germline V lookup: CDR1 SNHLY, CDR2 FYNNEI. The DNA of the CDR3 is TGTGCCAGCAGTGGGGACTCTTATACGCAGTATTTT. It is translated as CASSGDSYTQYF.

This chain joins TRBV7-2 and TRBJ2-3; D gene uncertain. The germline CDR1 and CDR2 sequences are SGHTA and FQGNSA. The CDR3 extends over 14 amino acids. Trimming took 3 bases from V and 2 from J, leaving 9 bases between them. The CDR3 sequence is CASSFRANTDTQYF. CDR3 sequence (DNA): TGTGCCAGCAGCTTCCGTGCTAACACAGATACGCAGTATTTT.